The subject of this entry is one T cell receptor beta chain. The target antigen is unknown. V lost 6 bases, J lost 2 bases, and 13 bases lay in between. In germline, CDR1 is MNHNY, CDR2 SVGAGI (reference sequence). The CDR3 has 14 residues. Unexposed donor CD4+ T cells date from about 2011-2018, before the COVID-19 pandemic. CD4+ T cells were isolated from the cells after about nine days of culture. Cultures held 1.5 million to 2.5 million PBMCs per well with roughly 10 IU/ml IL-2. Cultures received half-medium IL-2 refreshes on days 3 and 7. The data derive from a study of CD4 T cells in relation to SARS-CoV-2 and coronaviruses. About the study: Negative control cultures got HIV-1 Nef peptides or no peptide. Points from the study as a whole: SARS-CoV-2-driven expansion was significantly weaker in crossreactive than monoreactive clones.

TCRdb's table, derived via immunoSEQ multiplex PCR, lists solely in-frame clones and lacks some. The sample contains around 24,000 clones, roughly four fifths of which appear only once. Sequenced input: CD4+ T cells from PBMCs, cultured in vitro. The V call is TRBV6-6, the J call TRBJ1-2; D unresolved. The receptor's source is a human donor in good health. CDR3 DNA: TGTGCCAGCAGCCCGGACGGCCGAAACTATGGCTACACCTTC. It yields the protein CASSPDGRNYGYTF.